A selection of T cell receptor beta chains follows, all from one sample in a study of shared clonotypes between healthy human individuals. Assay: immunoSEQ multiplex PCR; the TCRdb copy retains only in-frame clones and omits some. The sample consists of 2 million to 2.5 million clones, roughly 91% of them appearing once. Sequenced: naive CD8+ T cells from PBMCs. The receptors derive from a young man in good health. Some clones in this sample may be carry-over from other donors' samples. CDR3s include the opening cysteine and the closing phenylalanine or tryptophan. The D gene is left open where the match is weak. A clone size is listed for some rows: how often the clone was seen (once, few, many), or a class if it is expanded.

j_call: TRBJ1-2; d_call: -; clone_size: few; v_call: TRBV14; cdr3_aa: CASSSRGAQYNYGYTF; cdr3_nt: TGTGCCAGCAGCAGCCGGGGCGCACAGTATAACTATGGCTACACCTTC
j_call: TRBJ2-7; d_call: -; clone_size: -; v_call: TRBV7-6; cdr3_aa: CASSLGPGPGEQYF; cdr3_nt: TGTGCCAGCAGCTTAGGGCCCGGTCCAGGCGAGCAGTACTTC
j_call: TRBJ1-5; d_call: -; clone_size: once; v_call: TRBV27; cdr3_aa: CASKKGSTGGQPQHF; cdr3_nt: TGTGCCAGCAAAAAAGGCAGCACTGGGGGTCAGCCCCAGCATTTT
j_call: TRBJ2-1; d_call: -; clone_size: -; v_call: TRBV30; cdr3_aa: CAWSPGEDEQFF; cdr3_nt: TGTGCCTGGAGTCCGGGTGAGGATGAGCAGTTCTTC
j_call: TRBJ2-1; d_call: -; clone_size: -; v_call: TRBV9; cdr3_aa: CASSVGRVYNEQFF; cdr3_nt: TGTGCCAGCAGCGTAGGAAGGGTCTACAATGAGCAGTTCTTC
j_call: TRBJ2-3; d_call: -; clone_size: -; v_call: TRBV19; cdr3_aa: CASGIDTQYF; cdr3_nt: TGTGCCAGTGGAATAGATACGCAGTATTTT
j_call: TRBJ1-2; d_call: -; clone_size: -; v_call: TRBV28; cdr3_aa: CASSLSGAGPYGYTF; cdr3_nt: TGTGCCAGCAGTTTGTCCGGCGCAGGCCCCTATGGCTACACCTTC
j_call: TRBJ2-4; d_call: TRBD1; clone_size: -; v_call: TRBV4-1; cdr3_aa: CASSQLGTGSKNIQYF; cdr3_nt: TGCGCCAGCAGCCAACTAGGGACAGGGTCCAAAAACATTCAGTACTTC
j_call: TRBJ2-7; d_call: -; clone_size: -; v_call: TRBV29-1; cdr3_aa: CSVEGQEGEQYF; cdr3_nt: TGCAGCGTTGAAGGGCAGGAGGGCGAGCAGTACTTC
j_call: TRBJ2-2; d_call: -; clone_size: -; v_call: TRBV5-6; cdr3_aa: CASSVTSSGELFF; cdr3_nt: TGTGCCAGCAGCGTGACTAGTTCGGGGGAGCTGTTTTTT
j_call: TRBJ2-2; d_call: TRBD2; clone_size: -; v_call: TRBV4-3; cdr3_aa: CASSQDSAAGEGAGELFF; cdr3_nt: TGCGCCAGCAGCCAAGATAGTGCGGCGGGAGAGGGTGCCGGGGAGCTGTTTTTT
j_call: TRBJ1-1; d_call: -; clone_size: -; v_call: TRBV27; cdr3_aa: CASSRGYMNTEAFF; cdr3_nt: TGTGCCAGCAGTAGGGGGTACATGAACACTGAAGCTTTCTTT
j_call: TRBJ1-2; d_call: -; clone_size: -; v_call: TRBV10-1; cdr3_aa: CASRSPSGSNYGYTF; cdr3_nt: TGCGCCAGCAGGAGTCCATCAGGGTCTAACTATGGCTACACCTTC
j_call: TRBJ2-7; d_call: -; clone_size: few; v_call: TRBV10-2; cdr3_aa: CASRPGVSYEQYF; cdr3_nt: TGCGCCAGCCGTCCAGGGGTTTCCTACGAGCAGTACTTC
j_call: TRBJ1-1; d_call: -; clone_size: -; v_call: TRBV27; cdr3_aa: CASSITGSHTEAFF; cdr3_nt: TGTGCCAGCAGTATAACAGGGTCGCACACTGAAGCTTTCTTT
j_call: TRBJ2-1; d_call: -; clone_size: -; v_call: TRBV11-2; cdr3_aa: CASSSRVNEQFF; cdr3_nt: TGTGCCAGCAGCTCCAGGGTAAATGAGCAGTTCTTC
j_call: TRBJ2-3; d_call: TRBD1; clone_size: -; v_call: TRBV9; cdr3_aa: CASSVHMIGTEETTDTQYF; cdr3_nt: TGTGCCAGCAGCGTCCACATGATTGGGACAGAGGAGACCACAGATACGCAGTATTTT
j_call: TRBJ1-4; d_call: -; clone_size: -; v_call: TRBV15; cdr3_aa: CATSRGLEAPQEKLFF; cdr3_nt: TGTGCCACCAGCAGAGGACTAGAAGCACCTCAAGAAAAACTGTTTTTT
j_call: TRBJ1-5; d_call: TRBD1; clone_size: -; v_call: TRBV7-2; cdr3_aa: CASSNDRGGNQPQHF; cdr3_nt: TGTGCCAGCAGTAACGACAGGGGGGGCAATCAGCCCCAGCATTTT
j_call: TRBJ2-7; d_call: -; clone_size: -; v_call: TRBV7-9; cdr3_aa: CASSPRAGRIYEQYF; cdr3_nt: TGTGCCAGCAGCCCCAGGGCAGGGCGTATCTACGAGCAGTACTTC
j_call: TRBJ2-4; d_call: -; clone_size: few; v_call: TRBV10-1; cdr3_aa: CASRLRGGNIQYF; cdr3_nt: TGCGCCAGCCGACTGCGGGGTGGGAACATTCAGTACTTC
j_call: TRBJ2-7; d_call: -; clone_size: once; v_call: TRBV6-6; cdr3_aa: CASSYSPSSYEQYF; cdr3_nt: TGTGCCAGCAGTTACTCTCCGAGCTCCTACGAGCAGTACTTC
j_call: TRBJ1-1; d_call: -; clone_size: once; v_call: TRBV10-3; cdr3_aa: CATDNNMNTEAFF; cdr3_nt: TGTGCCACTGATAACAACATGAACACTGAAGCTTTCTTT
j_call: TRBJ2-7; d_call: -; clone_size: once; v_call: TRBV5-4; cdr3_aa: CASSWGATYEQYF; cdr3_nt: TGTGCCAGCAGCTGGGGGGCTACCTACGAGCAGTACTTC
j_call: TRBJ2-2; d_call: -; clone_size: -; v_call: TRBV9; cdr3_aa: CASSVGPQPINTGELFF; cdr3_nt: TGTGCCAGCAGCGTAGGACCCCAACCCATAAACACCGGGGAGCTGTTTTTT
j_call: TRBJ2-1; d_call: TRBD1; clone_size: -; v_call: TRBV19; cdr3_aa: CASSIGTGRNEQFF; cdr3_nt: TGTGCCAGTAGTATCGGGACAGGGCGCAATGAGCAGTTCTTC
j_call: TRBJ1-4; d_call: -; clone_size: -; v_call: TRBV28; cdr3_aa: CASRLQVATNEKLFF; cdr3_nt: TGTGCCAGCAGATTACAGGTAGCAACTAATGAAAAACTGTTTTTT
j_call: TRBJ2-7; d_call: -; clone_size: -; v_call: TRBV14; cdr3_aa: CASSQDYLHEQYF; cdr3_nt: TGTGCCAGCAGCCAAGATTATTTGCACGAGCAGTACTTC
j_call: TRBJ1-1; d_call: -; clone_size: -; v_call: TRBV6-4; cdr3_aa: CASRGISGALHGTEAFF; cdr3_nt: TGTGCCAGCAGGGGGATATCCGGGGCCCTACATGGCACTGAAGCTTTCTTT
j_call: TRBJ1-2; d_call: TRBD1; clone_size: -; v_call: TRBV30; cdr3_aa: CAWRGQGVSGYTF; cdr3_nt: TGTGCCTGGAGGGGACAGGGGGTGTCTGGCTACACCTTC
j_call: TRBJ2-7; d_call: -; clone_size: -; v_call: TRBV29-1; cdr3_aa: CSVLIGPYEQYF; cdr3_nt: TGCAGCGTATTGATAGGTCCCTACGAGCAGTACTTC
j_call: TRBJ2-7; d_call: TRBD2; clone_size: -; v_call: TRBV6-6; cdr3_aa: CASSYTFGGDREQYF; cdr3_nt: TGTGCCAGCAGTTACACCTTTGGGGGGGATCGCGAGCAGTACTTC
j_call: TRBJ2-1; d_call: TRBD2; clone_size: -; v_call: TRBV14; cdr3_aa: CASSQDTGLAGGNEQFF; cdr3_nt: TGTGCCAGCAGCCAAGATACGGGGCTAGCGGGAGGTAATGAGCAGTTCTTC
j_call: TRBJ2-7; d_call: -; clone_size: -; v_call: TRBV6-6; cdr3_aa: CASSYSTSDNSYEQYF; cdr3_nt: TGTGCCAGCAGTTACTCGACTTCGGACAACTCCTACGAGCAGTACTTC
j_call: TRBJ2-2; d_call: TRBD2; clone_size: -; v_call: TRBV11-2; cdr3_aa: CASSLFSREAYENTGELFF; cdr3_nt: TGTGCCAGCAGCTTATTTTCGCGGGAGGCATACGAGAACACCGGGGAGCTGTTTTTT
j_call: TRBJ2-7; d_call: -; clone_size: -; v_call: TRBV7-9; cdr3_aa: CASSSQRNSYEQYF; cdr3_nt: TGTGCCAGCAGCTCCCAGCGGAACTCCTACGAGCAGTACTTC
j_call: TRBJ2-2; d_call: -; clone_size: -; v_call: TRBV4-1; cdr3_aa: CASSPATLGTGELFF; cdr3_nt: TGCGCCAGCAGCCCAGCCACTCTTGGCACCGGGGAGCTGTTTTTT
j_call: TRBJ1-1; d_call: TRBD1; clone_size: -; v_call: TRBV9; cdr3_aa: CASSVGGQGDEAFF; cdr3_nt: TGTGCCAGCAGCGTAGGGGGACAGGGGGATGAAGCTTTCTTT
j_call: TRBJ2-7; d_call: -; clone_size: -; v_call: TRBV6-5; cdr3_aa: CASRLAASYEQYF; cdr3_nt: TGTGCCAGCAGGTTAGCGGCCTCCTACGAGCAGTACTTC
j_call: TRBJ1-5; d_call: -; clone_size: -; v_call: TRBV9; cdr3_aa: CASSLRGGDQPQHF; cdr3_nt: TGTGCCAGCAGCCTAAGAGGAGGGGATCAGCCCCAGCATTTT
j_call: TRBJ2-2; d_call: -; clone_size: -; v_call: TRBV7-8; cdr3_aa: CASSFQGSTGELFF; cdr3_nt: TGTGCCAGCAGCTTTCAGGGCAGCACCGGGGAGCTGTTTTTT
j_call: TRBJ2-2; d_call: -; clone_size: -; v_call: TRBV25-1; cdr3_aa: CASSESGPNTGELFF; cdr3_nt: TGTGCCAGCAGTGAAAGCGGGCCGAACACCGGGGAGCTGTTTTTT
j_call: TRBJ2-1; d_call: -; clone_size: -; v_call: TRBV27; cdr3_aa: CASSLKLRTAYNEQFF; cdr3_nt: TGTGCCAGCAGTCTGAAGCTACGGACAGCTTACAATGAGCAGTTCTTC
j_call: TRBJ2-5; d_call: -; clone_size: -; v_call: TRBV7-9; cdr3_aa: CASSSTPRVASQETQYF; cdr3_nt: TGTGCCAGCAGCTCCACCCCGCGGGTCGCCTCTCAAGAGACCCAGTACTTC
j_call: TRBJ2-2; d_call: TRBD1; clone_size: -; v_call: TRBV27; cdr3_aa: CASSLRQGVGELFF; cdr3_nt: TGTGCCAGCAGTCTCAGGCAGGGGGTCGGGGAGCTGTTTTTT
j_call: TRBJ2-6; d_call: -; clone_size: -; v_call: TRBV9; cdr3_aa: CASTYSGANVLTF; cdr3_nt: TGTGCCAGTACTTACTCTGGGGCCAACGTCCTGACTTTC
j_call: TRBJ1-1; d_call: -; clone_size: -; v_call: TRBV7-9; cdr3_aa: CASSASRAGDTEAFF; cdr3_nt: TGTGCCAGCAGCGCGTCACGGGCGGGGGACACTGAAGCTTTCTTT
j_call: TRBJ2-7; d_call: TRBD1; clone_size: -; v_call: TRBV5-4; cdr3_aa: CASSPRGQLAYEQYF; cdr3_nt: TGTGCCAGCAGCCCAAGGGGACAGCTAGCCTACGAGCAGTACTTC
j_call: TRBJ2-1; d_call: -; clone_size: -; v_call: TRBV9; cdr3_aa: CASSVVSGDNEQFF; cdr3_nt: TGTGCCAGCAGCGTAGTCTCAGGGGACAATGAGCAGTTCTTC
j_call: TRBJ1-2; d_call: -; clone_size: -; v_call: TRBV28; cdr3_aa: CASSLAGLRGIYYGYTF; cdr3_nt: TGTGCCAGCAGTTTGGCGGGACTTCGGGGGATCTACTATGGCTACACCTTC